A selection of T cell receptor beta chains follows, all from one sample in a study of blood T cell repertoires in COVID-19. TCRdb's copy holds only in-frame clones and misses some; the assay was immunoSEQ multiplex PCR. The sample gives 200,000 to 300,000 clones, about 88% of which show up once; roughly 5% is in the top ten. Material: peripheral blood. These receptors originate from a woman aged 55-70 years with COVID-19, enrolled during active disease. Both conserved end residues are trimmed from each CDR3. Each record gives: J gene, V gene, clone size, CDR3 protein. Expanded clones get a size class; other rows say once, few or many, or leave the size out.

TRBJ2-1 | TRBV14 | . | ASSPLAEENEQF
TRBJ1-4 | TRBV14 | . | ASSQSRGGNEKLF
TRBJ1-1 | TRBV2 | once | ASSSWTDNTEAF
TRBJ2-2 | TRBV28 | . | ASRRDTRGVSNTGELF
TRBJ1-6 | TRBV28 | . | ASSWGQIRNSPLH
TRBJ2-1 | TRBV7-2 | . | ASSLAGGGSYNEQF
TRBJ2-2 | TRBV6-5 | . | ASTPSRTGELF
TRBJ2-3 | TRBV2 | . | ASGSGQGNTDTQY
TRBJ1-1 | TRBV5-1 | . | ASSLAEGRNTEAF
TRBJ2-7 | TRBV28 | . | ASSPIWLAGNYEQY
TRBJ2-1 | TRBV5-4 | . | ATYLAGGPNEQF
TRBJ1-1 | TRBV6-2/TRBV6-3 | once | ASSYPAGGAF